The clone carrying this T cell receptor (beta chain) was detected a few times. This entry is derived from a study of cytomegalovirus exposure and HLA in healthy donors. With 60 Vbeta and 13 Jbeta primers, the PCR was carried out. Assay used: immunoSEQ multiplex PCR; TCRdb lists only in-frame clones, some missing. Of fewer than 250,000 clones listed, about 79% are singletons. The germline CDR1 and CDR2 sequences are SNHLY and FYNNEI. The CDR3 is 14 amino acids. V dropped 7 bases and J dropped 2; count of bases not matched to a gene: 8. The rearrangement joins TRBV2 to TRBJ2-7; 7 bases align to TRBD1. The sample taken for sequencing was PBMCs. The sequence was collected from a man between 18 and 35 years old in good health and CMV-seronegative. The CDR3 sequence is CASNKVTGTYEQYF. The CDR3 nucleotides are TGTGCCAGCAATAAGGTGACAGGGACCTACGAGCAGTACTTC.